A selection of T cell receptor beta chains follows, all from one sample in a study of blood T cell repertoires in COVID-19. The method was immunoSEQ multiplex PCR; TCRdb's version includes in-frame clones alone and lacks a portion of them. The sample records roughly 200,000 clones, 85% to 90% being singletons. Sequencing input: peripheral blood. The receptors originated from a man between 18 and 35 years old with active or convalescent COVID-19. Each CDR3 is given with its conserved first and last residue. The D gene is left open where the match is weak.

>TRBJ2-1|TRBV27|NA
CASSYPGFNNEQFF
>TRBJ2-7|TRBV2|TRBD2
CASSEESGRPPLEQYF
>TRBJ1-1|TRBV10-2|NA
CASTFRGGTEAFF
>TRBJ1-1|TRBV19|NA
CASSIDRVGGLNTEAFF
>TRBJ1-1|TRBV10-3|TRBD1
CAISEYGQGAFTEAFF
>TRBJ1-1|TRBV10-2|NA
CASSETLRVAFF
>TRBJ2-7|TRBV5-1|TRBD2
CASSYSGMSSYEQYF
>TRBJ1-1|TRBV6-2/TRBV6-3|NA
CASSRATGLNTEAFF
>TRBJ2-1|TRBV29-1|TRBD2
CSGGSLAGGSKQFF
>TRBJ2-5|TRBV7-2|TRBD2
CASSLDLAEETQYF
>TRBJ2-7|TRBV6-1|NA
CASSEGGRNYEQYF
>TRBJ1-1|TRBV5-1|NA
CASSYGGSTEAFF
>TRBJ2-7|TRBV15|NA
CATSIRTTGIYEQYF
>TRBJ1-2|TRBV30|NA
CAWRLTGTYGYTF
>TRBJ2-1|TRBV9|NA
CASSVGGHSGEGNEQFF
>TRBJ1-3|TRBV28|NA
CASSLSGGAILSISGNTIYF
>TRBJ1-2|TRBV10-3|NA
CAISEGQHYGYTF
>TRBJ2-4|TRBV18|TRBD1
CASSPSDRENIQYF
>TRBJ1-1|TRBV6-5|TRBD1
CASSYMGQPNTEAFF
>TRBJ2-7|TRBV3-1/TRBV3-2|TRBD2
CASSQFGTSGSGEQYF
>TRBJ2-7|TRBV3-1/TRBV3-2|NA
CASSQDSTSLYF
>TRBJ1-5|TRBV9|TRBD1
CASSPTGGDQPQHF
>TRBJ1-1|TRBV27|NA
CASIHTDGGKAFF
>TRBJ1-2|TRBV30|NA
CAWSSGTPRAYGYTF
>TRBJ2-2|TRBV24-1|NA
CATSDAAGELFF
>TRBJ2-2|TRBV7-6|TRBD2
CASSETSGRVSWKAGELFF
>TRBJ1-4|TRBV5-5|TRBD1
CASSETGGLTNEKLFF
>TRBJ2-3|TRBV7-9|NA
CASSLELDTQYF
>TRBJ2-1|TRBV5-1|TRBD1
CASSRQGAGSNEQFF
>TRBJ2-6|TRBV15|NA
CATSRDGRGPGANVLTF
>TRBJ2-2|TRBV11-1|TRBD2
CASRFSGLAGPGELFF
>TRBJ1-1|TRBV29-1|NA
CSVGVNSEAFF
>TRBJ2-7|TRBV24-1|TRBD2
CATSPSGSYEQYF
>TRBJ2-1|TRBV7-3|TRBD2
CASSPGLANNYNEQFF
>TRBJ2-7|TRBV2|NA
CASGPGQSTYEQYF
>TRBJ1-1|TRBV7-3|NA
CASSPLGGAGEAFF
>TRBJ1-2|TRBV30|TRBD1
CAWSVRDRADGYTF
>TRBJ2-2|TRBV7-3|NA
CASSSRGTGELFF
>TRBJ1-1|TRBV19|NA
CASGQGFTEAFF
>TRBJ1-5|TRBV11-2|NA
CASSWDNNQPQHF
>TRBJ1-2|TRBV4-3|TRBD1
CASSQDPPGRGLAYTF
>TRBJ1-1|TRBV11-2|NA
CASSLNGGRPNTEAFF
>TRBJ1-6|TRBV3-1/TRBV3-2|NA
CASSQSRANSPLHF
>TRBJ1-4|TRBV25-1|TRBD1
CASTGTGNEKLFF
>TRBJ2-2|TRBV4-2|TRBD2
CASSQAPGLAGTGELFF
>TRBJ1-2|TRBV7-9|NA
CASSPPGEIEGYTF
>TRBJ2-1|TRBV6-2/TRBV6-3|TRBD2
CASSYFSGDYNEQFF
>TRBJ1-4|TRBV15|NA
CATSKSSGFEKLFF
>TRBJ2-1|TRBV9|TRBD1
CASSVDYRDRGNEQFF
>TRBJ1-6|TRBV10-3|TRBD1
CAISQGQGYNSPLHF
>TRBJ1-2|TRBV6-5|NA
CASSYSDSNYGYTF
>TRBJ1-1|TRBV6-4|NA
CASSGQRTLNTEAFF
>TRBJ1-6|TRBV12-5|NA
CASQGQNNSPLHF
>TRBJ2-1|TRBV9|TRBD1
CASSRTGLDEQFF
>TRBJ1-1|TRBV28|TRBD1
CASSGGDRGRGTEAFF
>TRBJ2-3|TRBV12-5|NA
CASGLDLRADTQYF